This is a list of T cell receptor beta chains from one sample in a study of shared clonotypes between healthy human individuals. TCRdb keeps only in-frame clones here, not all; method: immunoSEQ multiplex PCR. The table lists approximately 1.5 million clones, approximately 98.5% of them singletons. The sequencing sample was made of naive CD4+ T cells sorted from blood. The origin of the receptors is a man aged 25 to 40 in good health. CDR3s include the opening cysteine and the closing phenylalanine or tryptophan. D genes are given only for firm matches. Clone size, where shown, is once, few, many, or a class for clones that have expanded.

j_call | d_call | clone_size | v_call | cdr3_aa | cdr3_nt
TRBJ1-5 | NA | NA | TRBV5-6 | CASSPDGGLAPQHF | TGTGCCAGCAGCCCTGACGGGGGTCTGGCGCCCCAGCATTTT
TRBJ2-1 | TRBD2 | once | TRBV7-9 | CASSLAGGGATIGQFF | TGTGCCAGCAGCTTAGCTGGGGGGGGAGCTACAATTGGGCAGTTCTTC
TRBJ2-5 | NA | NA | TRBV9 | CASSVVPASKETQYF | TGTGCCAGCAGCGTAGTTCCGGCTAGTAAGGAGACCCAGTACTTC
TRBJ2-7 | NA | NA | TRBV30 | CAWSPPPPGTKDYEQYF | TGTGCCTGGAGTCCCCCTCCCCCAGGGACCAAAGACTACGAGCAGTACTTC
TRBJ2-3 | NA | NA | TRBV11-2 | CASSLFNTVLPDTQYF | TGTGCCAGCAGCTTGTTTAACACGGTTCTCCCAGATACGCAGTATTTT
TRBJ2-5 | NA | NA | TRBV11-2 | CASSLGGPGPQETQYF | TGTGCCAGCAGCTTAGGTGGGCCGGGACCCCAAGAGACCCAGTACTTC
TRBJ1-2 | NA | NA | TRBV11-2 | CASSLETGTNYGYTF | TGTGCCAGCAGCTTGGAGACAGGAACTAACTATGGCTACACCTTC
TRBJ2-7 | TRBD2 | NA | TRBV7-2 | CASSRTNAGGAYEQYF | TGTGCCAGCAGCCGAACGAATGCGGGAGGCGCCTACGAGCAGTACTTC
TRBJ2-7 | TRBD2 | NA | TRBV7-9 | CASSSFGGRAYEQYF | TGTGCCAGCAGCTCCTTTGGCGGGAGGGCCTACGAGCAGTACTTC
TRBJ2-7 | TRBD2 | NA | TRBV7-9 | CASSSLTSGRRGEQYF | TGTGCCAGCAGCTCCCTGACGAGCGGGAGACGAGGAGAGCAGTACTTC